A selection of T cell receptor beta chains follows, all from one sample in a study of blood T cells in healthy people across ages. From the 5' RACE reads, TCRdb called clonotypes with MiXCR, one entry per CDR3 protein. The data show 750,000 to 950,000 distinct CDR3 sequences, less than 70% seen once. The sample taken for sequencing was blood. These receptors originate from a man older than 75 in good health. The CDR3 runs from the conserved cysteine through the conserved F or W. The D gene is left open where the match is weak. Part of the rows lack a size; the others show once, few, many or a class for expanded clones.

>.|few|TRBJ2-5|TRBV5-1
TGCGCCAGCAGCTTGGCCAGGGGGAACGGGGGTGAGCAGTACTTC
CASSLARGNGGEQYF
>TRBD1|.|TRBJ2-7|TRBV20-1
TGCAGTGCTAGAGGGGACAGGAGCTCCTACGAGCAGTACTTC
CSARGDRSSYEQYF
>TRBD2|.|TRBJ2-7|TRBV7-2
TGTGCCAGCAGCCCCAGCGAGGGACTAGCGGGAGATCGGGAGCAGTACTTC
CASSPSEGLAGDREQYF
>TRBD2|few|TRBJ2-1|TRBV2
TGTGCCAGCAAGAGGACTAGCGTATACAATGAGCAGTTCTTC
CASKRTSVYNEQFF
>TRBD1|.|TRBJ1-2|TRBV12-3/TRBV12-4
TGTGCCAGCAGTTTGGGGACAGTGTTCGGCTACACCTTC
CASSLGTVFGYTF
>TRBD2|.|TRBJ2-1|TRBV7-6
TGTGCCAGCAGCTTTGGGTTCACTAGCGGGAGAATCGATGAGCAGTTCTTC
CASSFGFTSGRIDEQFF
>.|few|TRBJ2-7|TRBV5-1
TGCGCCAGCAGCTCACATGGGACGGCGAGCTCCTACGAGCAGTACTTC
CASSSHGTASSYEQYF
>TRBD2|.|TRBJ2-6|TRBV6-5
TGTGCCAGCACGACCCAGCGGGAGTCTGGGGCCAACGTCCTGACTTTC
CASTTQRESGANVLTF
>TRBD2|.|TRBJ2-5|TRBV13
TGTGCCAGCAGCCCGGGACTAGTTAGAGAGACCCAGTACTTC
CASSPGLVRETQYF
>.|.|TRBJ1-1|TRBV20-1
TGCAGTGCTAGAGATCCTGGCCGAACTGAAGCTTTCTTT
CSARDPGRTEAFF
>.|.|TRBJ1-1|TRBV10-3
TGTGCCTCCCGGACAGTGAACGAAGCTTTCTTT
CASRTVNEAFF
>.|.|TRBJ2-7|TRBV6-5
TGTGCCAGCAGTTACCTCGGCAGGTGGAACGAGCAGTACTTC
CASSYLGRWNEQYF
>.|.|TRBJ2-6|TRBV6-1
TGTGCCAGCAGTGAAGCCCGAGGGACTGGGGCCAACGTCCTGACTTTC
CASSEARGTGANVLTF